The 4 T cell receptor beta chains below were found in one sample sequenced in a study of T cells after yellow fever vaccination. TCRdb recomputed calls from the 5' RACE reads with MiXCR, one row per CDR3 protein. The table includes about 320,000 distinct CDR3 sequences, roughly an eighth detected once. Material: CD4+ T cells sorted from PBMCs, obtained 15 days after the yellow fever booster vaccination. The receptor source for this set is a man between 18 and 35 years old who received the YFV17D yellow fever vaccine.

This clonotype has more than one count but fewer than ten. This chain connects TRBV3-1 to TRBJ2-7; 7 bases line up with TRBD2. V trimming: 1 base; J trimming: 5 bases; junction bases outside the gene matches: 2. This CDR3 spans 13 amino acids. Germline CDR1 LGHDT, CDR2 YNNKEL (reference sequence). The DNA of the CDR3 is TGTGCCAGCAGCCAAGGGGGAGGGGACGAGCAGTACTTC. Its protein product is CASSQGGGDEQYF.

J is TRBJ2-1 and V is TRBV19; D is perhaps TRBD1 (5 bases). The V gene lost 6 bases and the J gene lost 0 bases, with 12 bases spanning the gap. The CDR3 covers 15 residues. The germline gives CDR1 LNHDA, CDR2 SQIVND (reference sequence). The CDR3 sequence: CASREQVSSYNEQFF. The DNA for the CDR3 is TGTGCCAGTAGGGAACAGGTGAGCTCCTACAATGAGCAGTTCTTC.

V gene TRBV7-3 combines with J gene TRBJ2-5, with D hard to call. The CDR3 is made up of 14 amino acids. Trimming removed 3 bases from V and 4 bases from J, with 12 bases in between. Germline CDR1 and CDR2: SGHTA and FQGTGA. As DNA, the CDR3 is TGTGCCAGCAGCTTGGGGTTGTCGGTAGAGACCCAGTACTTC. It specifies CASSLGLSVETQYF. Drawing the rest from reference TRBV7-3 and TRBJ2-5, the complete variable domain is GAGVSQTPSNKVTEKGKYVELRCDPISGHTALYWYRQSLGQGPEFLIYFQGTGAADDSGLPNDRFFAVRPEGSVSTLKIQRTERGDSAVYLCASSLGLSVETQYFGPGTRLLVL.

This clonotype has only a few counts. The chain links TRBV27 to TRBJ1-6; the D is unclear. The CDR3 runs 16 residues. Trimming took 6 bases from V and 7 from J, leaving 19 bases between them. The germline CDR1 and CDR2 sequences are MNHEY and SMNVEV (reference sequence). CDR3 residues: CASSPTGLEGNSPLHF. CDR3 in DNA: TGTGCCAGCAGCCCAACCGGGCTCGAAGGAAATTCACCCCTCCACTTT.